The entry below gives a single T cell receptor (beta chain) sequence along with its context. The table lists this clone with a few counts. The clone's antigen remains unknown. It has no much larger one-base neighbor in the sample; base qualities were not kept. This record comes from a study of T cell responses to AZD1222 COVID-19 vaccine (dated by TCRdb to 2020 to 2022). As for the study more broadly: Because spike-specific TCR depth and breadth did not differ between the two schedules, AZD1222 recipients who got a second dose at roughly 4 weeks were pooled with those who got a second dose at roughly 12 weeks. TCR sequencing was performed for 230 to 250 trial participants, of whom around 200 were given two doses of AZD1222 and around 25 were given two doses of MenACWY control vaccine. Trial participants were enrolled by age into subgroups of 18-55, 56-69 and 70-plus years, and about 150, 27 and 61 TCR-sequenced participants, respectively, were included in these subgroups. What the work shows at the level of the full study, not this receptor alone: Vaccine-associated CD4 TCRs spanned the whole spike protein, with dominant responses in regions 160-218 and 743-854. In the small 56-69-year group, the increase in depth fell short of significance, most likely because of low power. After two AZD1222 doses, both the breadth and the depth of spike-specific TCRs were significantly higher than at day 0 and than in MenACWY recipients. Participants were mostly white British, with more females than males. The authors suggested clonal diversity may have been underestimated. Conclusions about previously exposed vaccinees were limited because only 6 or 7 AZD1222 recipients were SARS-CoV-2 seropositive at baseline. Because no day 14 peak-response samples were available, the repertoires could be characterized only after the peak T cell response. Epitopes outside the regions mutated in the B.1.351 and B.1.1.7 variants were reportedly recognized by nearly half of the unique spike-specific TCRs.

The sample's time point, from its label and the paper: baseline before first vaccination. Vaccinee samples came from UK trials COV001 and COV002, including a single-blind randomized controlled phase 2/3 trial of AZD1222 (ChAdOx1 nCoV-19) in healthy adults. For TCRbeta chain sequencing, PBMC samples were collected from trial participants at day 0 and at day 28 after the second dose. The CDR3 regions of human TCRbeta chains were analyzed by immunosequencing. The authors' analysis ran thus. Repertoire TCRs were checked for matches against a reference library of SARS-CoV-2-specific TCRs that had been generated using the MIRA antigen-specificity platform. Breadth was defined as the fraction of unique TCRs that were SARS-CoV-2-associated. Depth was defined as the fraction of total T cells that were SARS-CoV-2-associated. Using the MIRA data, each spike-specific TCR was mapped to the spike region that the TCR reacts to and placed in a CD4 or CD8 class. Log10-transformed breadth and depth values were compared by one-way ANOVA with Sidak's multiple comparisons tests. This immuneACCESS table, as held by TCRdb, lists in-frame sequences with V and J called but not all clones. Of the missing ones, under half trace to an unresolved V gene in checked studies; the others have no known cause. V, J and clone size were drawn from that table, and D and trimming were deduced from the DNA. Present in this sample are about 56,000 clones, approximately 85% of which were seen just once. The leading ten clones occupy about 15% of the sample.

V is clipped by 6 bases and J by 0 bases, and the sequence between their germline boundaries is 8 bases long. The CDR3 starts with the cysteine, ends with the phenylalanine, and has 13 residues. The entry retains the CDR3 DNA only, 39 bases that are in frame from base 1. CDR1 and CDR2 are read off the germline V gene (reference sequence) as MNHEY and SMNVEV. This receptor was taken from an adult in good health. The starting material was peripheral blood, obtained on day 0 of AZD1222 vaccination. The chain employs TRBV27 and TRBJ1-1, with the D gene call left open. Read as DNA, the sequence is TGTGCCAGCAGCCTCACCGTGAACACTGAAGCTTTCTTT. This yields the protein CASSLTVNTEAFF.